This record concerns one T cell receptor beta chain sequence. The length of the CDR3 is 14 residues. Germline V gene data show CDR1 as LNHDA and CDR2 as SQIVND (reference sequence). V was pared by 4 bases and J by 4 bases, with 13 bases between. This sample is part of a study of long-term antiretroviral therapy in people with HIV. An immunoSEQ assay, version v3.0, was performed at survey level. The data were produced by immunoSEQ multiplex PCR, yet TCRdb's version contains in-frame clones alone and is incomplete. The table lists roughly 25,000 clones, roughly 82% of them singletons. The genes are TRBV19 and TRBJ1-1; no clear D gene. The clonotype originates from a woman in her twenties or thirties with HIV. This specimen consisted of unsorted PBMCs, obtained 1.1 years before starting antiretroviral therapy. The CDR3 reads CASSRAGIITEAFF. The CDR3 DNA reads TGTGCCAGTAGTAGGGCCGGGATAATCACTGAAGCTTTCTTT. The variable domain in full, with the rest retrieved from reference TRBV19 and TRBJ1-1, is DGGITQSPKYLFRKEGQNVTLSCEQNLNHDAMYWYRQDPGQGLRLIYYSQIVNDFQKGDIAEGYSVSREKKESFPLTVTSAQKNPTAFYLCASSRAGIITEAFFGQGTRLTVV.